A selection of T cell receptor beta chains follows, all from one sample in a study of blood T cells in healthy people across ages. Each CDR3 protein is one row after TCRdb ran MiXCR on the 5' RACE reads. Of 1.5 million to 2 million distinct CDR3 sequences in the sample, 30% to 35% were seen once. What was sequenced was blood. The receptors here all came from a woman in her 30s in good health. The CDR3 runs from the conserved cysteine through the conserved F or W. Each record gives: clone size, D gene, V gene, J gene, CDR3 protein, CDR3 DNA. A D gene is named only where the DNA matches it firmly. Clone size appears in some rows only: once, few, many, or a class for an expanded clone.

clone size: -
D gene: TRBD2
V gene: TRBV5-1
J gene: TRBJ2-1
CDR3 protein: CASSLVSGGPSDEQFF
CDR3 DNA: TGCGCCAGCAGCTTGGTGTCGGGGGGGCCGTCAGATGAGCAGTTCTTC

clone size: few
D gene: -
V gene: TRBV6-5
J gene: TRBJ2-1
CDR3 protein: CASLQARMEQFF
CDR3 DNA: TGTGCCAGCCTACAAGCCCGTATGGAGCAGTTCTTC

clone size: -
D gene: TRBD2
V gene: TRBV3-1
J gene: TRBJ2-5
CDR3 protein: CASSQEGRLAGCQETQYF
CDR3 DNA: TGTGCCAGCAGCCAAGAGGGCCGGCTAGCGGGATGCCAAGAGACCCAGTACTTC

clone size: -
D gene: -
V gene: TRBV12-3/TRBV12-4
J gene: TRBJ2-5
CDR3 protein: CASCGNMGETQYF
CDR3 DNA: TGTGCCAGCTGTGGCAACATGGGAGAGACCCAGTACTTC

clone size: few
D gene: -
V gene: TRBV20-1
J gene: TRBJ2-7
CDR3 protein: CSAVERSYEQYF
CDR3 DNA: TGCAGTGCCGTTGAACGGAGCTACGAGCAGTACTTC

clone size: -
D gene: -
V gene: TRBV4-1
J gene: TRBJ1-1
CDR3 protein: CASSQEGYRRNTEAFF
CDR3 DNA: TGCGCCAGCAGCCAAGAGGGTTATCGCCGGAACACTGAAGCTTTCTTT

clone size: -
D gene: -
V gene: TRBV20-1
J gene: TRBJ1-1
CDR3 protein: CSARDRVEGRGAEAFF
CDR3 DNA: TGCAGTGCTAGAGATAGGGTCGAGGGTCGAGGGGCTGAAGCTTTCTTT

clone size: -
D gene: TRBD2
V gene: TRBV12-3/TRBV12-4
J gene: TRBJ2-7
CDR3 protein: CASSFSPSGSYEQYF
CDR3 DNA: TGTGCCAGCAGTTTTAGTCCTAGCGGCTCCTACGAGCAGTACTTC

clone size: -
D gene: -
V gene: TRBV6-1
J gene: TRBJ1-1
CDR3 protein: CASSELSNTEAFF
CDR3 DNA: TGTGCCAGCAGTGAACTCTCGAACACTGAAGCTTTCTTT

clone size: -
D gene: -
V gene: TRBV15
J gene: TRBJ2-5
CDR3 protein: CATSPLRGGSETQYF
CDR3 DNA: TGTGCCACCAGCCCCTTAAGGGGGGGGTCCGAGACCCAGTACTTC

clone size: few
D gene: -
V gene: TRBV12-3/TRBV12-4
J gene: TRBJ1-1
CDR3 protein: CASSLLGPGTRVPEAFF
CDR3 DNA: TGTGCCAGCAGTTTGTTAGGACCCGGGACAAGGGTACCTGAAGCTTTCTTT

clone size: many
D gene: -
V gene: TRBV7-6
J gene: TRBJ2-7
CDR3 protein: CASSLAGQAYEQYF
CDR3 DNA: TGTGCCAGCAGCTTAGCGGGGCAGGCCTACGAGCAGTACTTC

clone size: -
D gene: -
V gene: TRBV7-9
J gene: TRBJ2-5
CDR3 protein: CASSPGWEETQYF
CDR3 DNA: TGTGCCAGCAGCCCCGGGTGGGAGGAGACCCAGTACTTC

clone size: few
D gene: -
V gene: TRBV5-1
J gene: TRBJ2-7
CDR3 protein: CASSSNGYYEQYF
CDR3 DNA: TGCGCCAGCAGCTCCAACGGTTACTACGAGCAGTACTTC

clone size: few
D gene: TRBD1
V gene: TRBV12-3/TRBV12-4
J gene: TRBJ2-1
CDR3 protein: CASSSGDRGFYEQFF
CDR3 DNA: TGTGCCAGCAGTTCGGGGGACAGGGGATTTTATGAGCAGTTCTTC

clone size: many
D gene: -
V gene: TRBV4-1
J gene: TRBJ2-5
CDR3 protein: CASSQDLMRGGSWETQYF
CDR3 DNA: TGCGCCAGCAGCCAAGATCTGATGAGGGGCGGCAGTTGGGAGACCCAGTACTTC

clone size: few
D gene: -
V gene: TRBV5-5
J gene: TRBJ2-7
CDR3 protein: CASSPTTLYSYEQYF
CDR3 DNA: TGTGCCAGCAGCCCTACAACCCTATACTCCTACGAGCAGTACTTC

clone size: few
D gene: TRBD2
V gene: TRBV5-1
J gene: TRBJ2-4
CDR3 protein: CASSALAGEGIQYF
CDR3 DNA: TGCGCCAGCAGCGCTCTAGCGGGAGAAGGCATTCAGTACTTC

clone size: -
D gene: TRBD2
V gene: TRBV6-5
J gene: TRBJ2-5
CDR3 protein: CASSYRGLAGQETQYF
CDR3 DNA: TGTGCCAGCAGTTACCGGGGACTAGCGGGACAAGAGACCCAGTACTTC

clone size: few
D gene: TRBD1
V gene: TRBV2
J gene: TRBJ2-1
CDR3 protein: CASSYGQASNEQFF
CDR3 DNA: TGTGCCAGCAGCTATGGACAGGCCTCTAATGAGCAGTTCTTC

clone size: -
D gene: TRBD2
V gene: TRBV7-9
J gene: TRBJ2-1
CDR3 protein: CASSLGGWGYNEQFF
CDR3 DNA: TGTGCCAGCAGCTTGGGGGGGTGGGGGTACAATGAGCAGTTCTTC

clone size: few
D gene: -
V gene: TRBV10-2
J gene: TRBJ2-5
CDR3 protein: CASGMGDQETQYF
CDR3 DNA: TGCGCCAGCGGGATGGGGGACCAAGAGACCCAGTACTTC

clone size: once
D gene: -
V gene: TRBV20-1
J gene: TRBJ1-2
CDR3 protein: CSSFQVGGYTF
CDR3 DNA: TGCAGCTCTTTCCAGGTCGGCGGCTACACCTTC

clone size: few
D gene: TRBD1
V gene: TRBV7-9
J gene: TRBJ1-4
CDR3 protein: CASSSGQGVTNEKLFF
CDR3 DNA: TGTGCCAGCAGCTCTGGACAGGGAGTGACTAATGAAAAACTGTTTTTT

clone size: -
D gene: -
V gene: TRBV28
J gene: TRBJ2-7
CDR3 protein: CASSLHQGTYQQYF
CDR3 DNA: TGTGCCAGCAGTTTACATCAGGGGACCTACCAGCAGTACTTC

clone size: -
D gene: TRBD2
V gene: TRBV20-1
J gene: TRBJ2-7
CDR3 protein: CSASSGSSYEQYF
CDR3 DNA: TGCAGTGCTTCTAGCGGGAGCTCCTACGAGCAGTACTTC

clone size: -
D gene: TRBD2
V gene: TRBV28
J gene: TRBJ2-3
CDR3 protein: CASSSYIRATSGRSHTQYF
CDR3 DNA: TGTGCCAGCAGTTCCTATATCAGGGCAACTAGCGGGAGGTCTCATACGCAGTATTTT

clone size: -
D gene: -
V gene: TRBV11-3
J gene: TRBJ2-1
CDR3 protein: CASSSRLRIYNEQFF
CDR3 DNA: TGTGCCAGCAGCTCGAGACTGAGAATCTACAATGAGCAGTTCTTC

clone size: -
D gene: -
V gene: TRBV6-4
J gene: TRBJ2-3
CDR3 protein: CASSDSLTNKGETDTQYF
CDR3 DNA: TGTGCCAGCAGTGACTCTCTGACTAACAAGGGGGAGACAGATACGCAGTATTTT

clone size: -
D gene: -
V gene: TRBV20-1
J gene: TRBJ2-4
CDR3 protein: CSARVGGSKNIQYF
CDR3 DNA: TGCAGTGCTAGAGTTGGGGGTTCCAAAAACATTCAGTACTTC

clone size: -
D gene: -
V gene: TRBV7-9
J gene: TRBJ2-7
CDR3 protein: CASSLPLVSEQYF
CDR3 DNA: TGTGCCAGCAGCTTACCTTTAGTCAGCGAGCAGTACTTC

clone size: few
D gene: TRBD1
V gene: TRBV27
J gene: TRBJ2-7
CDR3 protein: CASSLSMTGGHYEQYF
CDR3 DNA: TGTGCCAGCAGTTTATCGATGACAGGGGGGCACTACGAGCAGTACTTC

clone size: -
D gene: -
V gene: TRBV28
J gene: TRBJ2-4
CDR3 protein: CASSSPGGQYF
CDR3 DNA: TGTGCCAGCAGTTCCCCCGGTGGGCAGTACTTC

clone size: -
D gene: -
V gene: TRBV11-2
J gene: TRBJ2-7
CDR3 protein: CASSSPQQVYQQYF
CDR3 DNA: TGTGCCAGCAGCTCCCCCCAGCAGGTGTACCAGCAGTACTTC

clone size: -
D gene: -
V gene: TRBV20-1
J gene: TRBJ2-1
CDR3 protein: CSASRGYSYNEQFF
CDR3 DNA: TGCAGTGCCAGCCGTGGATACTCCTACAATGAGCAGTTCTTC

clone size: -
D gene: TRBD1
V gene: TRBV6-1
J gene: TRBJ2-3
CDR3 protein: CASKGQGVQSSTDTQYF
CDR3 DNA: TGTGCCAGCAAGGGACAGGGAGTTCAATCTAGCACAGATACGCAGTATTTT